The 9 T cell receptor beta chains given below trace back to one sample, sequenced in a study of T cell clonality in common variable immunodeficiency (dated by TCRdb to between 2014 and 2016). The research as a whole found: Fewer deletions and N-nucleotide insertions were reportedly observed in CVID TCRbeta sequences, and highly modified clones with 13 or more V deletions were reportedly absent from CVID TCRbeta sequences.

Their recognized antigens are unknown. The method was the immunoSEQ multiplex PCR assay. What TCRdb holds here is the immuneACCESS table cut down to in-frame rearrangements. Part of the clones is not present; checked against another copy, under half of the missing clones reflect an unresolved V gene, and the others are unexplained. This sample includes about 28,000 clones, and none of them was observed just once. The ten largest clones represent just over 3% of the sample. The sample was peripheral blood mononuclear cells. The receptors stem from a human donor with common variable immunodeficiency.

To note about this clone: The read ends 3 residues before the CDR3 terminus; that terminus is restored from the germline J gene. V is TRBV19 and J is TRBJ1-4; D may be TRBD1 (6 bases). CDR3 size: 12 residues. CDR1 is LNHDA and CDR2 is SQIVND in the germline V gene (reference sequence). Trimming took off 7 bases at V and 7 bases at J, with 10 bases between the two ends. The CDR3 DNA, read in part, is TGTGCCAGTACACAGGGTGGTGAAAAA. Amino acid sequence: CASTQGGEK. The full CDR3 protein is CASTQGGEKLFF. Complete variable domain (other parts from reference TRBV19 and TRBJ1-4): DGGITQSPKYLFRKEGQNVTLSCEQNLNHDAMYWYRQDPGQGLRLIYYSQIVNDFQKGDIAEGYSVSREKKESFPLTVTSAQKNPTAFYLCASTQGGEKLFFGSGTQLSVL.

This clone was seen more than once but under ten times. The read gets to within 3 residues of the CDR3 end, and the germline J gene fills in the rest. V usage is TRBV7-6 and J usage is TRBJ1-1; D is possibly TRBD1 (5 bases). Trimming left V 4 bases short and J 4 bases short, with 13 bases between. The CDR3 loop spans 14 amino acids. Germline CDR1 is SGHVS and CDR2 is FNYEAQ. CDR3 residues: CASSYTGVGTEAFF. CDR3 bases read: TGTGCCAGCAGCTACACAGGCGTAGGCACTGAA.

On this clone: From the germline J gene comes the end of the CDR3, since the read stops 3 residues before it. V is TRBV19 and J is TRBJ1-1; 7 positions agree with TRBD1. CDR3 size: 14 residues. Germline loops: CDR1 LNHDA, CDR2 SQIVND (reference sequence). V was clipped by 8 bases and J by 7 bases; unmatched bases: 13. CDR3 in amino acids: CASLEGGIRNEAFF. Incomplete CDR3 DNA: TGTGCCAGTTTAGAAGGGGGCATTAGAAATGAA. The full variable domain, its missing parts supplied by reference TRBV19 and TRBJ1-1, is DGGITQSPKYLFRKEGQNVTLSCEQNLNHDAMYWYRQDPGQGLRLIYYSQIVNDFQKGDIAEGYSVSREKKESFPLTVTSAQKNPTAFYLCASLEGGIRNEAFFGQGTRLTVV.

The sequenced part of the CDR3 DNA is TGTGCCAGCAGCGCGGACAGGGGGCATGGC. Its protein is CASSADRGHG. The entire CDR3 sequence reads CASSADRGHGYTF. This chain connects TRBV7-8 to TRBJ1-2, with 11 bases aligning to TRBD1. The DNA ends 3 residues before the CDR3 does, and the rest of the CDR3 is filled in from the germline J gene. Per the germline V gene, CDR1 is SGHVS and CDR2 is FQNEAQ. The CDR3 extends over 13 amino acids. Losses at the gene ends were 5 bases for V and 6 bases for J; bases not matched to a gene: 2.

This clone turned up a few times. The sequenced CDR3 bases are TGTGCCAGCAGTACGGTCAGACCGGGACAGGGTAGACATGAG. This codes for CASSTVRPGQGRHE. The complete CDR3 protein is CASSTVRPGQGRHEQFF. This chain uses TRBV6-2 or TRBV6-3 with TRBJ2-1, with 9 positions matching TRBD1. The read comes to an end 3 residues before the CDR3 does, leaving the germline J gene to fill in the end. Germline V gene sequence: CDR1 MNHEY, CDR2 SVGEGT. The CDR3 sequence is 17 residues long. Trimming cost V 5 bases and J 8 bases; bases outside gene matches: 16.

This clone was counted at least ten times. The missing CDR3 end, 3 residues past where the read stops, is filled in from the germline J gene. The chain couples TRBV20-1 to TRBJ2-3; the match to TRBD2 covers 10 bases. CDR3 length: 14 amino acids. With 7 bases clipped from V and 2 bases from J, the junction kept 6 bases outside the gene matches. CDR1 and CDR2 (germline): DFQATT, SNEGSKA (reference sequence). The part of the CDR3 DNA that was read is TGCAGTGGGCCGGGACTAGCGAACACAGATACG. It encodes CSGPGLANTDT. The entire CDR3 reads CSGPGLANTDTQYF.

This clone was counted at least ten times. The CDR3 end falls 3 residues outside the read, so it is completed with the germline J gene. The J gene is TRBJ2-1, the V gene TRBV20-1; 10 positions match TRBD2. Germline-derived CDR1 and CDR2 are DFQATT and SNEGSKA (reference sequence). Trimming removed 3 bases from V and 0 bases from J; junction bases left unmatched: 5. The CDR3 is made up of 16 amino acids. The part of the CDR3 DNA that was read is TGCAGTGCTAGGGAGCGGGGGGGGGCCTCCTACAATGAG. It codes for CSARERGGASYNE. The full CDR3 protein reads CSARERGGASYNEQFF.

To note about this clone: The observed sequence ends 3 residues before the CDR3 terminus, with the missing tail filled in from the germline J gene. V usage is TRBV19 and J usage is TRBJ1-1; 9 bases match TRBD1. Germline V gives CDR1 LNHDA, CDR2 SQIVND (reference sequence). The CDR3 is 15 amino acids. The ends lost 5 bases at V and 4 bases at J; junction bases unmatched: 8. The CDR3 sequence is CASSLRDRVVTEAFF. CDR3 DNA (partial): TGTGCCAGTAGTCTCCGGGACAGGGTGGTCACTGAA.

Ten or more counts support this clone. CDR3 protein: CASSQRQGNEKLFF. Incomplete CDR3 DNA: TGTGCCAGCAGCCAACGGCAGGGGAATGAAAAA. The chain couples TRBV14 to TRBJ1-4, with D tentatively TRBD1 (6 bases). The CDR3 extends 3 residues past the end of the read, so its final part is completed from the germline J gene. The germline V gene has CDR1 SGHDN and CDR2 FVKESK. Trimming removed 2 bases at V and 5 bases at J, with 9 bases between. The CDR3 is made up of 14 amino acids.